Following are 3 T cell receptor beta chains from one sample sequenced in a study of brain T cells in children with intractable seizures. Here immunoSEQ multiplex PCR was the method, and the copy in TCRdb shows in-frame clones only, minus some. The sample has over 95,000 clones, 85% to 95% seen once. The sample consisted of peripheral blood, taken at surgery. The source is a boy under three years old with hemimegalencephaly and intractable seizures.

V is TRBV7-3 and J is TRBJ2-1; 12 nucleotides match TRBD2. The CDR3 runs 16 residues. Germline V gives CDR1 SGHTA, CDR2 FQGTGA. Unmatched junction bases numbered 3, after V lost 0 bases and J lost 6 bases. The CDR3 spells CASSLTTSGSGNEQFF. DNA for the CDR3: TGTGCCAGCAGCTTAACGACTAGCGGGAGTGGCAATGAGCAGTTCTTC.

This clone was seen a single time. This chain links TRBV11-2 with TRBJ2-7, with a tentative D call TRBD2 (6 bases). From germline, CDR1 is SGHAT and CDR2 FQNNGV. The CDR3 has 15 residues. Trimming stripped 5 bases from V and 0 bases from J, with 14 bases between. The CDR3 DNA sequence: TGTGCCAGCAGCCCTCAACCAGCGGGCTCCTACGAGCAGTACTTC. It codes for CASSPQPAGSYEQYF.

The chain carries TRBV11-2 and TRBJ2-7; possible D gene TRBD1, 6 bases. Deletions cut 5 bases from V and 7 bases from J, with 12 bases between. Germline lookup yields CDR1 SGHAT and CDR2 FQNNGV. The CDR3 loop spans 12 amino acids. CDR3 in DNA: TGTGCCAGCAGCCAGAGGGGGTGGGAGCAGTACTTC. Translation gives CASSQRGWEQYF.